This T cell receptor (beta chain) originates from a study of PD-1 blockade in classical Hodgkin lymphoma. Study context: A 3 mg/kg intravenous dose of nivolumab was received by patients every 2 weeks. Findings of the study overall: Complete responders' diversity at baseline resembled that of newly diagnosed patients. Those starting nivolumab under 1 year post-ASCT were excluded. The CD4+ diversity rise by C4D1 was clearest in complete responders.

Germline CDR1 SQVTM, CDR2 ANQGSEA. The V gene end was trimmed by 7 bases and the J gene end by 4 bases; junction bases not matched to a gene: 12. The CDR3 consists of 15 residues. Concerning this clone: Its antigen remains unknown.

Time point noted: cycle 4 day 1 (C4D1), after about 6 weeks of nivolumab. All trial patients relapsed after autologous stem cell transplantation. The repertoire was sequenced with immunoSEQ multiplex PCR; TCRdb's copy has only in-frame clones and lacks some. The sample lists tens of thousands of clones; roughly 89% were seen once. The input for sequencing was peripheral blood mononuclear cells (PBMCs), taken before the fourth cycle of nivolumab. The gene calls are TRBV29-1 and TRBJ1-2; 10 nucleotides agree with TRBD1. The TCR sequence derives from a human donor with classical Hodgkin lymphoma. As DNA, the CDR3 is TGCAGCGCCTTGTGGAGGGGACAGGGGATCTATGGCTACACCTTC. Translating gives CSALWRGQGIYGYTF.